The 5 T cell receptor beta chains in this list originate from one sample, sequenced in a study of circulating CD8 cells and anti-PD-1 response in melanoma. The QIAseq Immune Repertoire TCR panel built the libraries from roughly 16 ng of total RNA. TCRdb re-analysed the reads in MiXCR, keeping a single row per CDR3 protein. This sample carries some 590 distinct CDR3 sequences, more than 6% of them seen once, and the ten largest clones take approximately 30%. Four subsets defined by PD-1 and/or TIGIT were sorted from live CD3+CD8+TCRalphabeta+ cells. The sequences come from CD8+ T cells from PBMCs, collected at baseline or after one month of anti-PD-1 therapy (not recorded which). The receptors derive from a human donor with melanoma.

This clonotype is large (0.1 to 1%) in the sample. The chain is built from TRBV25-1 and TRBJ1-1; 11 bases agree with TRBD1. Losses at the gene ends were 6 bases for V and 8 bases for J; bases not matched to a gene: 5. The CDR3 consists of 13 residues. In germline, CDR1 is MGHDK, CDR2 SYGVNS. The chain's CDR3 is CASRDRGLGEAFF. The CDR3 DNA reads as TGTGCCAGCAGGGACAGGGGGCTTGGCGAAGCTTTCTTT.

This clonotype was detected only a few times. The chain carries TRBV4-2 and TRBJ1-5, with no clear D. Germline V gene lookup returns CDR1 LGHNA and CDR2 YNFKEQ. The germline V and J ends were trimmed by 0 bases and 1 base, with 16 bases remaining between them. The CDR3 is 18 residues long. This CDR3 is CASSQDLLRLGSNQPQHF. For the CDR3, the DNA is TGTGCCAGCAGCCAAGATCTCTTACGGTTGGGGAGCAATCAGCCCCAGCATTTT.

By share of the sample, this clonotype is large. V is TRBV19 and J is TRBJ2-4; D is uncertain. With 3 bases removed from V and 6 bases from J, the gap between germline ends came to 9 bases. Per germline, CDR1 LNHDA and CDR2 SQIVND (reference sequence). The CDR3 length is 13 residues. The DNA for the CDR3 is TGTGCCAGTAGTATCGCCATAAGAAACATTCAGTACTTC. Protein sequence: CASSIAIRNIQYF.

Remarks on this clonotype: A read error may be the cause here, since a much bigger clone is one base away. The CDR3 DNA is TGTGCCAGCAGTGACTCCTGGACAGGGTGGGTGGAGACCCAGTACTTC. Protein: CASSDSWTGWVETQYF. This chain joins TRBV25-1 and TRBJ2-5; TRBD1 matches at 8 bases. The CDR3 spans 16 residues. The V segment lost 3 bases and the J segment 5 bases; nucleotides outside the gene matches: 11. Germline lookup yields CDR1 MGHDK and CDR2 SYGVNS.

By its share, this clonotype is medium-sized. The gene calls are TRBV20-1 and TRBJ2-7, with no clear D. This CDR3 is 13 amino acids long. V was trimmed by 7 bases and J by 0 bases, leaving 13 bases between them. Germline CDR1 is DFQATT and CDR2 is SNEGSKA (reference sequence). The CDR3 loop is CSGGLFPSYEQYF. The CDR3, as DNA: TGCAGTGGAGGCCTATTTCCCTCCTACGAGCAGTACTTC.